This T cell receptor beta chain was recovered during a study of cytomegalovirus exposure and HLA in healthy donors. Study background: An analysis done earlier identified almost 120 million unique TCR beta sequences from about 180 million T cells.

Study observations and caveats: Reports described diagnosis of cytomegalovirus status by the classifier as highly specific and sensitive.

Regarding this clone: What it binds is not known.

Healthy people donating bone marrow made up the donors. Primers for the PCR totalled 60 Vbeta and 13 Jbeta. Using immunoSEQ multiplex PCR, the repertoire was profiled, and TCRdb retains in-frame clones only, with some absent. The table shows 120,000 or so clones, with 75% to 80% occurring only once. Germline V gives CDR1 MNHEY, CDR2 SVGAGI. The CDR3 consists of 15 residues. V lost 0 bases and J lost 5, with 13 bases in between. The clonotype was recovered from a middle-aged woman in good health and CMV-seronegative. Specimen: PBMCs. The chain uses TRBV6-5 and TRBJ1-1; D ambiguous. For the CDR3, the DNA is TGTGCCAGCAGTTACTCTGGACTCGGTTGGACTGAAGCTTTCTTT. It is translated as CASSYSGLGWTEAFF.